The 12 T cell receptor beta chains reported below all come from one sample, sequenced in a study of CD8 T cells in Susac syndrome. Random hexamers were used to reverse transcribe about 0.5 to 1 ug of RNA. TCRdb redid the calling of the immunoSEQ multiplex PCR reads with MiXCR, one entry per CDR3 protein. The sample includes around 190,000 distinct CDR3 sequences, 90% to 95% of them seen just once. The sequenced sample consisted of CD4+ T cells from PBMCs. The source is a human donor in good health.

This chain connects TRBV3-1 to TRBJ2-3; D is unresolved. V lost 8 bases and J 2 bases, leaving 11 bases between the germline ends. From germline, CDR1 is LGHDT and CDR2 YNNKEL (reference sequence). CDR3 size: 13 residues. CDR3 amino acids: CASVDGFTDTQYF. The CDR3 DNA follows: TGTGCCAGCGTAGACGGATTCACAGATACGCAGTATTTT.

This clonotype was recorded only once. This sequence joins TRBV20-1 and TRBJ1-4; 7 nucleotides line up with TRBD1. This CDR3 has 13 amino acids. Trimming cost V 5 bases and J 8 bases; bases outside gene matches: 8. From germline, CDR1 is DFQATT and CDR2 SNEGSKA (reference sequence). As DNA, the CDR3 is TGCAGTGCTGCACGGGACAGTAGGGAAAAACTGTTTTTT. Amino acids: CSAARDSREKLFF.

The rearrangement joins TRBV5-1 to TRBJ1-2, with 8 bases fitting TRBD1. With V trimmed by 4 bases and J by 0 bases, 8 bases remained unmatched. Germline V gene lookup returns CDR1 SGHRS and CDR2 YFSETQ. CDR3 length: 16 amino acids. This chain's CDR3 is CASSDGTGLANYGYTF. Here the CDR3 DNA reads TGCGCCAGCAGCGACGGGACAGGCCTAGCTAACTATGGCTACACCTTC.

This clonotype occurred once. This rearrangement joins TRBV20-1 to TRBJ2-1; 8 bases match TRBD2. The germline gives CDR1 DFQATT, CDR2 SNEGSKA (reference sequence). The V and J ends lost 6 bases and 0 bases, in that order; junction bases with no gene match: 4. The CDR3 covers 14 residues. The CDR3 region is CSAPTSDSYNEQFF. In DNA, the CDR3 is TGCAGTGCCCCGACTAGCGACTCCTACAATGAGCAGTTCTTC.

The genes are TRBV24-1 and TRBJ1-1; D call uncertain. Trimming left V 5 bases short and J 4 bases short, with 13 bases between. The CDR3 sequence is 14 residues long. Germline V CDR1 and CDR2: KGHDR, SFDVKD. The CDR3 region is CATSGPAQATEAFF. The CDR3 nucleotides read TGTGCCACCAGTGGGCCAGCTCAGGCCACTGAAGCTTTCTTT.

The J gene is TRBJ2-5, the V gene TRBV20-1, with 10 positions matching TRBD2. Germline V gives CDR1 DFQATT, CDR2 SNEGSKA (reference sequence). CDR3 length: 14 residues. The DNA of the CDR3 is TGCGGGAGGCCAGCGGGAGGGCACGAAGAGACCCAGTACTTC. Encoded protein: CGRPAGGHEETQYF.

This sequence joins TRBV4-1 and TRBJ2-7; D is ambiguous. The CDR3 runs to 14 residues. The germline V gene encodes CDR1 MGHRA and CDR2 YSYEKL. Trimming stripped 0 bases from V and 3 bases from J, with 9 bases between. The CDR3 nucleotides read TGCGCCAGCAGCCAAGATCGGCGGAACTACGAGCAGTACGTC. This encodes CASSQDRRNYEQYV.

The count of this clonotype is one. The V gene is TRBV3-1, the J gene TRBJ2-3; the D gene is possibly TRBD1 (6 bases). V lost 3 bases and J 9 bases, leaving 13 bases between the germline ends. CDR3 length: 13 residues. In germline, CDR1 is LGHDT, CDR2 YNNKEL (reference sequence). CDR3 sequence: CASSHQATGTQYF. The CDR3 DNA follows: TGTGCCAGCAGCCATCAGGCGACAGGAACGCAGTATTTT.

The chain links TRBV2 to TRBJ2-1, with 11 bases fitting TRBD2. This CDR3 is built from 15 residues. Germline CDR1 reads SNHLY; CDR2 reads FYNNEI. Germline trimming cut 5 bases from V and 2 bases from J; bases unmatched to any gene: 2. The CDR3 here is CASSTGLAAYNEQFF. In DNA form, the CDR3 reads TGTGCCAGCAGTACGGGACTAGCGGCCTACAATGAGCAGTTCTTC.

This chain links TRBV24-1 with TRBJ2-2; no firm D call. V lost 4 bases to trimming and J lost 0 bases, with 8 bases between them. The CDR3 covers 15 residues. Germline V gene sequence: CDR1 KGHDR, CDR2 SFDVKD. CDR3 sequence (DNA): TGTGCCACCAGTGACCCCCGGGCGAACACCGGGGAGCTGTTTTTT. It is translated as CATSDPRANTGELFF.

The J gene is TRBJ2-3, the V gene TRBV6-5; D remains ambiguous. CDR1 MNHEY and CDR2 SVGAGI come from the germline V gene. The CDR3 contains 17 residues. Between the trimmed V and J ends, which lost 4 bases and 6 bases, there was a span of 23 bases. CDR3 residues: CASSCNTGNVCRDTQYF. The CDR3 DNA reads TGTGCCAGCAGTTGTAACACCGGCAACGTTTGCAGGGATACGCAGTATTTT.

The chain combines TRBV30 with TRBJ2-1; TRBD1 aligns across 7 bases. Losses at the gene ends were 3 bases for V and 7 bases for J; bases not matched to a gene: 6. This CDR3 is built from 13 residues. Germline V CDR1 and CDR2: GTSNPN, SVGIG (reference sequence). The CDR3 coding sequence is TGTGCCTGGAGCCACGACAGGGATAATGAGCAGTTCTTC. It translates to CAWSHDRDNEQFF.